One sample yielded the 20 T cell receptor beta chains listed below, sequenced in a study of T cells in Graves' hyperthyroidism and ophthalmopathy. Amplified TCR beta CDR3 regions derived from RNA transcripts. Using the HTBI primer set, a first-round RT-PCR was run on the TCR CDR3. MiXCR was run by TCRdb on the multiplex PCR reads, yielding one entry per CDR3 protein. The sample includes approximately 430,000 distinct CDR3 sequences, around 16% of them seen just once. Source material: blood. These receptors were obtained from a woman aged 18-30 years with Graves' hyperthyroidism.

V and J are TRBV19 and TRBJ1-2; D not resolved. The germline V gene has CDR1 LNHDA and CDR2 SQIVND (reference sequence). V was cut by 5 bases and J by 0 bases, with 7 bases left in between. The CDR3 has 13 amino acids. CDR3 residues: CASSLLTNYGYTF. In nucleotides, the CDR3 is TGTGCCAGTAGTCTCTTAACTAACTATGGCTACACCTTC.

Many counts were recorded for this clonotype. The chain links TRBV12-3 or TRBV12-4 to TRBJ1-2; no clear D. The CDR3 is 13 amino acids. V was clipped by 4 bases and J by 4 bases, with 10 bases between them. CDR3 coding DNA: TGTGCCAGCAGTTCCCCACAGATCTATGGCTACACCTTC. It translates to CASSSPQIYGYTF.

This clonotype has only a few counts. The rearrangement links TRBV9 to TRBJ2-7; the match to TRBD2 covers 9 bases. Germline assignment: CDR1 SGDLS and CDR2 YYNGEE. The V gene end was trimmed by 4 bases and the J gene end by 0 bases; junction bases not matched to a gene: 11. The CDR3 covers 17 residues. CDR3 amino acids: CASSPGATSGVSYEQYF. The CDR3 DNA reads as TGTGCCAGCAGCCCAGGGGCGACTAGCGGAGTCTCCTACGAGCAGTACTTC.

This clonotype occurred many times. The chain employs TRBV29-1 and TRBJ2-3; D is unresolved. V was cut by 3 bases and J by 2 bases, with 9 bases left in between. The CDR3 totals 13 residues. Germline CDR1 and CDR2: SQVTM and ANQGSEA. Written as DNA, the CDR3 is TGCAGCGTTGACCGTGACTCCACAGATACGCAGTATTTT. Amino acid sequence: CSVDRDSTDTQYF.

This clonotype has ten or more counts. This rearrangement joins TRBV7-9 to TRBJ2-6; 7 positions agree with TRBD1. Trimming took 5 bases from V and 0 from J; bases not matched to a gene: 1. CDR1 is SEHNR, CDR2 FQNEAQ, per germline (reference sequence). This CDR3 has 15 amino acids. CDR3 DNA: TGTGCCAGCAGCAGACAGGGCTCTGGGGCCAACGTCCTGACTTTC. It encodes CASSRQGSGANVLTF.

The genes are TRBV5-6 and TRBJ2-3; 9 bases line up with TRBD2. The length of the CDR3 is 15 residues. Germline V gives CDR1 SGHDT, CDR2 YYEEEE. Losses at the gene ends were 3 bases for V and 4 bases for J; bases not matched to a gene: 6. In DNA, the CDR3 is TGTGCCAGCAGCTCCTTAGCGGGGGCCTCAGATACGCAGTATTTT. Protein: CASSSLAGASDTQYF.

Concerning this clonotype: A single base separates this from a much larger clone, so it may be a read error. This rearrangement joins TRBV6-5 to TRBJ2-2; D unclear. Per germline, CDR1 MNHEY and CDR2 SVGAGI. This CDR3 comprises 16 residues. The ends were cut back, 2 bases at V and 3 bases at J, with 13 bases in the middle. The CDR3 protein is CASSYVGGVDTGELFF. Here the CDR3 DNA reads TGTGCCAGCAGTTACGTCGGTGGTGTTGACACCGGGGAGCTGTTTTTT.

This clonotype was picked up a small number of times. V and J are TRBV4-1 and TRBJ2-7; 9 bases line up with TRBD2. V gave up 6 bases and J gave up 5 bases; unmatched junction bases: 8. This CDR3 comprises 14 residues. The germline V gene has CDR1 MGHRA and CDR2 YSYEKL. This chain's CDR3 is CASRSGGGANEQYF. CDR3 DNA: TGCGCCAGCAGATCTGGCGGGGGGGCCAACGAGCAGTACTTC.

This clonotype showed up many times. The J gene is TRBJ1-6, the V gene TRBV7-9; tentatively, D is TRBD1 (5 bases). The CDR3 spans 18 residues. V lost 4 bases to trimming and J lost 3 bases, with 19 bases between them. CDR1 is SEHNR, CDR2 FQNEAQ, per germline (reference sequence). This chain's CDR3 is CASSSLSDRGFYNSPLHF. The CDR3 DNA reads TGTGCCAGCAGCTCGTTAAGTGATAGGGGATTCTATAATTCACCCCTCCACTTT.

This clonotype was found many times. This chain links TRBV7-9 with TRBJ2-1; 8 bases map to TRBD2. V shed 4 bases and J 8 bases; nucleotides not matched to a gene: 1. CDR3 length equals 12 residues. Germline CDR1 is SEHNR and CDR2 is FQNEAQ (reference sequence). This CDR3 is CASSSGGDEQFF. CDR3 nucleotides: TGTGCCAGCAGCTCCGGGGGGGATGAGCAGTTCTTC.

This clonotype appeared many times. The chain carries TRBV7-3 and TRBJ2-7, with 9 bases fitting TRBD1. This CDR3 comprises 12 residues. Germline V gives CDR1 SGHTA, CDR2 FQGTGA. V shed 7 bases and J 7 bases; nucleotides not matched to a gene: 5. The CDR3 DNA reads TGTGCCAGCACCCGACAGGGGGGAGAGCAGTACTTC. Its translation: CASTRQGGEQYF.

This clonotype was counted many times. The chain links TRBV20-1 to TRBJ2-1, with a tentative D call TRBD2 (6 bases). Trimming cost V 0 bases and J 5 bases, with 14 bases left between them. CDR3 size: 15 residues. Germline V gene lookup returns CDR1 DFQATT and CDR2 SNEGSKA (reference sequence). Here the CDR3 DNA reads TGCAGTGCTAGAGATCTGGACGCGGGGCACAATGAGCAGTTCTTC. Translation: CSARDLDAGHNEQFF.

The genes are TRBV10-3 and TRBJ2-7; a weak D match, TRBD1 (6 bases). V was pared by 9 bases and J by 2 bases, with 11 bases between. Per the germline V gene, CDR1 is ENHRY and CDR2 is SYGVKD. This CDR3 comprises 12 residues. CDR3 residues: CAITDSPYEQYF. The CDR3 DNA is TGTGCCATTACGGACAGCCCCTACGAGCAGTACTTC.

There are many counts of this clonotype. CDR3 coding DNA: TGCAGTGCTAGGAACCGGGCGAACACTGAAGCTTTCTTT. This sequence encodes CSARNRANTEAFF. V is TRBV20-1 and J is TRBJ1-1; D is unresolved. Germline values: CDR1 DFQATT, CDR2 SNEGSKA (reference sequence). Deletions cut 3 bases from V and 1 base from J, with 9 bases between. The CDR3 runs 13 residues.

In this sample, this clonotype turned up a few times. The rearrangement links TRBV20-1 to TRBJ1-2; the match to TRBD1 covers 7 bases. The germline V gene encodes CDR1 DFQATT and CDR2 SNEGSKA (reference sequence). Trimming cost V 2 bases and J 8 bases; bases outside gene matches: 8. This CDR3 has 13 amino acids. For the CDR3, the DNA is TGCAGTGCTAGATTCGACAGGGTCGGAGGCTACACCTTC. Its protein is CSARFDRVGGYTF.

At least ten counts were recorded for this clonotype. This chain uses TRBV11-2 with TRBJ1-4; tentatively, D is TRBD1 (5 bases). V was pared by 5 bases and J by 4 bases, with 8 bases between. CDR3 size: 13 residues. From germline, CDR1 is SGHAT and CDR2 FQNNGV. CDR3: CASSGGINEKLFF. In nucleotides, the CDR3 is TGTGCCAGCAGCGGGGGAATTAATGAAAAACTGTTTTTT.

The V gene is TRBV20-1, the J gene TRBJ1-2; perhaps TRBD1 as D (5 bases). Germline values: CDR1 DFQATT, CDR2 SNEGSKA (reference sequence). Between the trimmed V and J ends, which lost 7 bases and 0 bases, there was a span of 15 bases. The CDR3 length is 14 residues. This chain's CDR3 is CSEQGLRANYGYTF. The CDR3 DNA sequence: TGCAGTGAGCAAGGCCTCAGGGCTAACTATGGCTACACCTTC.

This rearrangement joins TRBV9 to TRBJ1-1; maybe TRBD1 (5 bases). CDR1 and CDR2 from the germline V gene are SGDLS and YYNGEE. Trimming left V 0 bases short and J 4 bases short, with 19 bases between. The CDR3 contains 17 residues. For the CDR3, the DNA is TGTGCCAGCAGCGTAGGAGAAGGGGAAAGGAGCAGCACTGAAGCTTTCTTT. The encoded protein is CASSVGEGERSSTEAFF.

This clonotype was counted ten times or more. The rearrangement uses TRBV10-3 and TRBJ2-1; D perhaps matches TRBD1 (6 bases). This CDR3 comprises 16 residues. V gave up 0 bases and J gave up 9 bases, with 18 bases separating them. Per the germline V gene, CDR1 is ENHRY and CDR2 is SYGVKD. The CDR3 region has the DNA TGTGCCATCAGTGAGTCGATGCGCCAGGGGAGCGGTGAGCAGTTCTTC. It specifies CAISESMRQGSGEQFF.

A few counts support this clonotype. A read error may account for a junction end that differs from germline. The rearrangement links TRBV20-1 to TRBJ1-4; no firm D call. The CDR3 is 15 amino acids. In germline, CDR1 is DFQATT, CDR2 SNEGSKA (reference sequence). This CDR3 is CSARGLTATNEELFF. The DNA for the CDR3 is TGCAGTGCTAGAGGCCTAACAGCTACCAATGAAGAACTGTTTTTT.